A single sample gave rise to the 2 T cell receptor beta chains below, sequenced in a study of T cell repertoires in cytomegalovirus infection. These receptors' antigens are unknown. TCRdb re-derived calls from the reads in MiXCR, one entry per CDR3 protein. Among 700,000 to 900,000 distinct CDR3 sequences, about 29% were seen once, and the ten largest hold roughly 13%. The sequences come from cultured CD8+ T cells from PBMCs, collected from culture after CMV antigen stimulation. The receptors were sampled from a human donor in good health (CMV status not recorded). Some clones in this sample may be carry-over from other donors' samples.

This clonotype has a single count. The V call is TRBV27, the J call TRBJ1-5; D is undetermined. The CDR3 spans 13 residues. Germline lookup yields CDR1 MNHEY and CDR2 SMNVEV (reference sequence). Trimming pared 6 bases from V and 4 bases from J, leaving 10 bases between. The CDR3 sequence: CASRDGTNQPQHF. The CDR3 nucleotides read TGTGCCAGCAGAGACGGTACAAATCAGCCCCAGCATTTT.

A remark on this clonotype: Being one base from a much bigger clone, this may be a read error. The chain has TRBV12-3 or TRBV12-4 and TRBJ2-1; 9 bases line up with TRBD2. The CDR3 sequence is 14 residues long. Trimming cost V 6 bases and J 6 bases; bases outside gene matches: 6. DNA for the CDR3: TGTGCCAGCAGCCTAGCGGGGAGGGTCAATGAGCAGTTCTTC. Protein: CASSLAGRVNEQFF.